The sequence of this T cell receptor beta chain was determined in a study of siplizumab effects on memory and regulatory T cells. Study-wide points: Unstimulated subsets accounted for the mapping of only a minor share of the clones that were alloreactive.

The CDR3 has 14 amino acids. Trimming shortened V by 5 bases and J by 6 bases, and 16 bases separated the two germline ends. The V gene's germline CDR1 is SEHNR and CDR2 FQNEAQ (reference sequence). The repertoire was sequenced with immunoSEQ multiplex PCR; TCRdb's copy has only in-frame clones and lacks some. The table has more than 60,000 clones, 93% seen once. Points on this clone: Its specificity is unknown.

The sample taken for sequencing was CD8+ T cells sorted from blood. J is TRBJ1-1 and V is TRBV7-9; D unresolved. The TCR originated in a human donor in good health. CDR3: CASSLGSGVAEAFF. As DNA, the CDR3 is TGTGCCAGCAGCCTAGGAAGTGGGGTGGCTGAAGCTTTCTTT.